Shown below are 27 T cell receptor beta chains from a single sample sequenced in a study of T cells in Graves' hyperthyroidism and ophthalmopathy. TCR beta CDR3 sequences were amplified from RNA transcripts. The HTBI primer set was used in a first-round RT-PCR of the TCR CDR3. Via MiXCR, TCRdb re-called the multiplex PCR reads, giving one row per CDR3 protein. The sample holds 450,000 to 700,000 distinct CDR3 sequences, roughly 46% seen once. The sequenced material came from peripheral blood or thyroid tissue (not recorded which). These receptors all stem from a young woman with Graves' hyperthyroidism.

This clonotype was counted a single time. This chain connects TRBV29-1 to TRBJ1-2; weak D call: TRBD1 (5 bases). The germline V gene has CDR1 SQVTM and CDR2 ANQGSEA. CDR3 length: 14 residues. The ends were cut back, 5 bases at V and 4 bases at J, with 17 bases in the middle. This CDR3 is CSVRAGPEIYGYTF. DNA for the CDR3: TGCAGCGTTAGGGCAGGGCCGGAAATCTATGGCTACACCTTC.

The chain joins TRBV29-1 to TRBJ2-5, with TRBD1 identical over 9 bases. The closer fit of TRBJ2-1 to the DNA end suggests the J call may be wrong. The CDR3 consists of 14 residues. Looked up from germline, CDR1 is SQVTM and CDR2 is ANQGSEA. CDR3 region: CSVVRDRVAGEQFF. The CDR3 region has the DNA TGCAGCGTTGTCCGGGACAGGGTTGCCGGTGAGCAGTTCTTC.

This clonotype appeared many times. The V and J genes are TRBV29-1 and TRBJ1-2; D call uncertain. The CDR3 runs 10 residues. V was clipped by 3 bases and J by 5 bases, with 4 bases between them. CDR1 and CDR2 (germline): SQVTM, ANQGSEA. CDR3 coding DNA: TGCAGCGTTGACAAGTATGGCTACACCTTC. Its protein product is CSVDKYGYTF.

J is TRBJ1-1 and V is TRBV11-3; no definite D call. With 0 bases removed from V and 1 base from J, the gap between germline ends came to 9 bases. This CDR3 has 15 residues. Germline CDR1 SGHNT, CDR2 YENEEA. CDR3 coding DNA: TGTGCCAGCAGCTTAGAGGCCGGTGGGAACACTGAAGCTTTCTTT. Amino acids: CASSLEAGGNTEAFF.

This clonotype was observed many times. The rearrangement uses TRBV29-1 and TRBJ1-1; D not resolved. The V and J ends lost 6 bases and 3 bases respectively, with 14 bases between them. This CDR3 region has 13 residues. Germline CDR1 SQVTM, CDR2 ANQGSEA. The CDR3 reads CSVLVWPHTEAFF. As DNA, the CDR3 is TGCAGCGTCCTCGTGTGGCCCCACACTGAAGCTTTCTTT. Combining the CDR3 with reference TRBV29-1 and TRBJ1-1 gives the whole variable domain SAVISQKPSRDICQRGTSLTIQCQVDSQVTMMFWYRQQPGQSLTLIATANQGSEATYESGFVIDKFPISRPNLTFSTLTVSNMSPEDSSIYLCSVLVWPHTEAFFGQGTRLTVV.

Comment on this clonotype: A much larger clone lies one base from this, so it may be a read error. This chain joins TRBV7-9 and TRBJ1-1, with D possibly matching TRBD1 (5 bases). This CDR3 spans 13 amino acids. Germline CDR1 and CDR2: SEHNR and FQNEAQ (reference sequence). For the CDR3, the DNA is TGTGCCAGCAGCTCCAGGGTGTTCACTGAAGCTTCCTTT. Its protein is CASSSRVFTEASF.

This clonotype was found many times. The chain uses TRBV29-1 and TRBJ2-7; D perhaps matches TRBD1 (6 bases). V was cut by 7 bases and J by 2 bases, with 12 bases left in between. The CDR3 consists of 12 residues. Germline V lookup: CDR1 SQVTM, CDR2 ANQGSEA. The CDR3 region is CSAMTGTYEQYF. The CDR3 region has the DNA TGCAGCGCGATGACAGGAACCTACGAGCAGTACTTC.

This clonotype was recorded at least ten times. The CDR3 protein is CSAGQGSGELFF. In DNA, the CDR3 is TGCAGCGCCGGACAGGGTTCCGGGGAGCTGTTTTTT. The chain employs TRBV29-1 and TRBJ2-2; the match to TRBD1 covers 8 bases. The ends lost 7 bases at V and 6 bases at J; junction bases unmatched: 4. From germline, CDR1 is SQVTM and CDR2 ANQGSEA. The CDR3 has 12 amino acids.

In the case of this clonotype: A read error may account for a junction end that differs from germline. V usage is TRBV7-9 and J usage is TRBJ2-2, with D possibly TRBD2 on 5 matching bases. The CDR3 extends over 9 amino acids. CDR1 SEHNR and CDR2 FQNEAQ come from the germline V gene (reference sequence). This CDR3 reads CASSRGAVF. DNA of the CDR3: TGTGCCAGCAGCCGGGGAGCTGTTTTT.

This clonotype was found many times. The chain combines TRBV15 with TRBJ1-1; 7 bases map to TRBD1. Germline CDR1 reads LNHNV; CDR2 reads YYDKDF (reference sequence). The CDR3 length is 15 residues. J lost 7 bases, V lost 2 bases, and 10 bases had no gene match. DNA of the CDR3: TGTGCCACCAGCAGACCGGGACAGAATAAAAATGAAGCTTTCTTT. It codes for CATSRPGQNKNEAFF. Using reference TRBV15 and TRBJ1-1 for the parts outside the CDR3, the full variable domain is DAMVIQNPRYQVTQFGKPVTLSCSQTLNHNVMYWYQQKSSQAPKLLFHYYDKDFNNEADTPDNFQSRRPNTSFCFLDIRSPGLGDTAMYLCATSRPGQNKNEAFFGQGTRLTVV.

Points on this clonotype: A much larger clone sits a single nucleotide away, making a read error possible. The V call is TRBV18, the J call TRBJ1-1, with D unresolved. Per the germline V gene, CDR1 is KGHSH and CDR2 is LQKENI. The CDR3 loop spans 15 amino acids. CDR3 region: CASSPPTIMNTKAFF. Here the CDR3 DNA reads TGTGCCAGCTCACCACCAACGATAATGAACACTAAAGCTTTCTTT.

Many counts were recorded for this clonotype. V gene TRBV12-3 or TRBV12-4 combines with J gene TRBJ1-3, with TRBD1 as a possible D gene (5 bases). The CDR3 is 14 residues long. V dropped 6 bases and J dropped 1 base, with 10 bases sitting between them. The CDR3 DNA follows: TGTGCCAGCAGCCCCTGGGGGTCTGGAAACACCATATATTTT. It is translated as CASSPWGSGNTIYF.

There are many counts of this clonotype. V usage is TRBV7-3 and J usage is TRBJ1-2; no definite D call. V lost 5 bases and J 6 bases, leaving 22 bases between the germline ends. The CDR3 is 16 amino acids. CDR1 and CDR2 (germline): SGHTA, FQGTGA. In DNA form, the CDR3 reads TGTGCCAGCAGCCCCAACGGAGAGGACCAGCTTGATGGCTACACCTTC. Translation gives CASSPNGEDQLDGYTF.

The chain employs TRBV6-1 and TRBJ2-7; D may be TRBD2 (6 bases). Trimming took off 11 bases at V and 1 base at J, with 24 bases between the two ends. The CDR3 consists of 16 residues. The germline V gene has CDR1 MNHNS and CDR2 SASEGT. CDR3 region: CASTRDLGTESYEQYF. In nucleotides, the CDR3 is TGTGCCTCGACTCGGGATCTGGGGACTGAATCCTACGAGCAGTACTTC.

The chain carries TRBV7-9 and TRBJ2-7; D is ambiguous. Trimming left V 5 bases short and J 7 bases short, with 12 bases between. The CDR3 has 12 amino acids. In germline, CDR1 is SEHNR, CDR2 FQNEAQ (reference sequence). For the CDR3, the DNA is TGTGCCAGCAGCCAAGCCTGGGGAGAGCAGTACTTC. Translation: CASSQAWGEQYF.

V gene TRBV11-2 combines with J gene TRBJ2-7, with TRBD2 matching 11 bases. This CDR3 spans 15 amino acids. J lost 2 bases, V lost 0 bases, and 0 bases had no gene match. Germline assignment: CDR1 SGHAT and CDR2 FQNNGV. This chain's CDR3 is CASSLEGLAAYEQYF. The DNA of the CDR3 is TGTGCCAGCAGCTTAGAGGGACTAGCGGCCTACGAGCAGTACTTC.

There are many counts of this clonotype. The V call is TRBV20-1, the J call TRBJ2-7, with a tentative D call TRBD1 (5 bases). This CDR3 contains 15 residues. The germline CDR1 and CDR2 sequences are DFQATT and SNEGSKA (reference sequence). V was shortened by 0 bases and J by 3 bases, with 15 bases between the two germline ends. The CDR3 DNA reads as TGCAGTGCTAGAGAAGACAGAGGATTAAGCTACGAGCAGTACTTC. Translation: CSAREDRGLSYEQYF.

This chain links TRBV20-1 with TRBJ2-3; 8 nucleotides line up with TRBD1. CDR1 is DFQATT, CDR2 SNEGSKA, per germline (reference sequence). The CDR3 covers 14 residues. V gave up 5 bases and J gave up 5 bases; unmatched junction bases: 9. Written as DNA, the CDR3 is TGCAGTGCTCCCGGGACAGGATTTGGAGATACGCAGTATTTT. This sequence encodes CSAPGTGFGDTQYF.

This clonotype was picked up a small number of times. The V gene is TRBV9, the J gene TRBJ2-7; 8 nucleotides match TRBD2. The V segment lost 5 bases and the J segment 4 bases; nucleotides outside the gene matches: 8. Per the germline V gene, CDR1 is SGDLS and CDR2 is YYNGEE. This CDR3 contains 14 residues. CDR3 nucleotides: TGTGCCAGCAGTGACGGGGGGGGAGCTTACGAGCAGTACTTC. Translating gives CASSDGGGAYEQYF.

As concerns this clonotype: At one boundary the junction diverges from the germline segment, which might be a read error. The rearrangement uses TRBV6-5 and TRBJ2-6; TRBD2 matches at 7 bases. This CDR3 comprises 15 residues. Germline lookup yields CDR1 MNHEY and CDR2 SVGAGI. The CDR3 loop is CAISYKAGGANVLTF. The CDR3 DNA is TGTGCCATCAGTTACAAAGCGGGAGGGGCCAACGTCCTGACTTTC.

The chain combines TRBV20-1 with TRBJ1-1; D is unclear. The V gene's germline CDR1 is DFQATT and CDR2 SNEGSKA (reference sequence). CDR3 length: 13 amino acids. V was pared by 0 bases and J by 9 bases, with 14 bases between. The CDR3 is CSARDPAGSKAFF. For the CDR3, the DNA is TGCAGTGCTAGAGATCCGGCAGGTAGTAAAGCTTTCTTT.

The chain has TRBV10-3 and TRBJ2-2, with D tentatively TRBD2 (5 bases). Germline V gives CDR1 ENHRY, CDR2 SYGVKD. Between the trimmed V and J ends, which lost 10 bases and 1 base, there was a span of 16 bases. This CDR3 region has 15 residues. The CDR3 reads CASISRGLNTGELFF. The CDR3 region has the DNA TGTGCCAGTATTTCCCGAGGACTGAACACCGGGGAGCTGTTTTTT.

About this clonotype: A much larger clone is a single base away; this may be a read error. The CDR3 region has the DNA TGTGCCAGCAGTGAACAACAGGGGGCCTACGAGCAGTACTTC. Protein sequence: CASSEQQGAYEQYF. This sequence joins TRBV2 and TRBJ2-7, with 8 bases identical to TRBD1. The CDR3 consists of 14 residues. Looked up from germline, CDR1 is SNHLY and CDR2 is FYNNEI. J was trimmed by 2 bases and V by 2 bases; bases with no gene match: 2.

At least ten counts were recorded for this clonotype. The CDR3 is CASSWGGQGIDSPLHF. CDR3 bases: TGTGCCAGCAGCTGGGGGGGACAGGGAATTGATTCACCCCTCCACTTT. The chain recombines TRBV7-8 with TRBJ1-6; TRBD1 matches at 9 bases. The CDR3 runs to 16 residues. Trimming took 4 bases from V and 8 from J; bases not matched to a gene: 9. From germline, CDR1 is SGHVS and CDR2 FQNEAQ.

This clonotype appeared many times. The CDR3 protein is CASKASALTSSYEQYF. The CDR3 DNA reads TGTGCCAGCAAGGCTAGCGCCCTTACCAGCTCCTACGAGCAGTACTTC. V and J are TRBV2 and TRBJ2-7; D perhaps matches TRBD2 (6 bases). The CDR3 spans 16 residues. V was pared by 7 bases and J by 0 bases, with 19 bases between. Germline CDR1 SNHLY, CDR2 FYNNEI.

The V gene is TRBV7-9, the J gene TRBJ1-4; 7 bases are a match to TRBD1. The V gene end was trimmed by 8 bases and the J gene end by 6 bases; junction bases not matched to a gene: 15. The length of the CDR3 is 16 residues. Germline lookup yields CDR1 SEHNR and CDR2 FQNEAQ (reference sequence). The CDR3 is CASGQDQTGLDEKLFF. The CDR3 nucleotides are TGTGCCAGCGGCCAAGACCAGACAGGGTTGGATGAAAAACTGTTTTTT.

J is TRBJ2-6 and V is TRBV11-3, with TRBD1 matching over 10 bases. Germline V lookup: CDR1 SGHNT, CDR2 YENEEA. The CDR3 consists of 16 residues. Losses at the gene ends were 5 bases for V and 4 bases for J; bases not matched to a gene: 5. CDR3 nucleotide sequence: TGTGCCAGCAGCCGACAGGGGGCCGGCGGGGCCAACGTCCTGACTTTC. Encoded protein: CASSRQGAGGANVLTF.